Listed below are T cell receptor beta chains from one sample, sequenced in a study of shared clonotypes between healthy human individuals. This table comes from immunoSEQ multiplex PCR, and its TCRdb copy is limited to in-frame clones, with some not included. Of 2 million to 3 million clones listed, more than 80% were seen once; the top ten hold over 0.12%. The sequencing input was naive CD4+ T cells sorted from blood. The receptors shown here come from a man between 18 and 29 years old in good health. Both conserved end residues are part of each CDR3. Fields, in order: V gene, J gene, D gene, clone size, CDR3 DNA, CDR3 protein. D genes are given only for firm matches. Size is omitted from some rows. Given values are once, few, many or a class for expanded clones.

>TRBV5-1|TRBJ2-3|TRBD2|-
TGCGCCAGCAGCTTCTTTAGCGGGAGGGCTACCCCAGATACGCAGTATTTT
CASSFFSGRATPDTQYF
>TRBV19|TRBJ2-1|TRBD2|-
TGTGCCAGTAGTCGGCTAGCGGGAAGCTCCTACAATGAGCAGTTCTTC
CASSRLAGSSYNEQFF
>TRBV2|TRBJ2-7|TRBD2|-
TGTGCCAGCAGGGAAGCGGGGCGGACCTACGAGCAGTACTTC
CASREAGRTYEQYF
>TRBV7-8|TRBJ2-1|TRBD2|once
TGTGCCAGCAGCTTAGGTCGTCCCGGGACTAGCGGGAGGGACGTCAAGAATGAGCAGTTCTTC
CASSLGRPGTSGRDVKNEQFF
>TRBV29-1|TRBJ2-3|-|-
TGCAGCGTGACCCGGGACGTAGCTGTCCGAGATACGCAGTATTTT
CSVTRDVAVRDTQYF
>TRBV25-1|TRBJ2-7|-|once
TGTGCCAGCAGTGGTTCGACAGGTGTGCCTCCCGCTGGGCCGCAGTACTTC
CASSGSTGVPPAGPQYF
>TRBV7-8|TRBJ2-1|TRBD1|-
TGTGCCAGCAGCTTAAACGACAGGGGCTCTTACAATGAGCAGTTCTTC
CASSLNDRGSYNEQFF
>TRBV28|TRBJ1-6|-|few
TGTGCCAGCAGTTTGCTGAGGGGGGGTAATTCACCCCTCCACTTT
CASSLLRGGNSPLHF
>TRBV5-4|TRBJ2-2|-|once
TGTGCCAGCAGCCCCCCCGGTGGGGGGAGGTGGGCCGGGGAGCTGTTTTTT
CASSPPGGGRWAGELFF
>TRBV7-9|TRBJ2-1|-|-
TGTGCCAGCAGCTCCGGCTACAATGAGCAGTTCTTC
CASSSGYNEQFF
>TRBV19|TRBJ2-3|-|-
TGTGCCACAGCAGGGACAGATACGCAGTATTTT
CATAGTDTQYF
>TRBV28|TRBJ2-2|-|-
TGTGCCAGCATTGGAGGCACGAACACCGGGGAGCTGTTTTTT
CASIGGTNTGELFF
>TRBV4-3|TRBJ2-1|-|-
TGCGCCAGCAGCCAGGACCCGGAGGTGGCGAGCGAGCAGTTCTTC
CASSQDPEVASEQFF
>TRBV7-9|TRBJ2-1|TRBD2|-
TGTGCCAGCAGCTCGACTAGCGGGAGCAACAATGAGCAGTTCTTC
CASSSTSGSNNEQFF
>TRBV2|TRBJ1-5|-|-
TGTGCCAGCAGTGTGGTTCGGGGGGCCAATCAGCCCCAGCATTTT
CASSVVRGANQPQHF
>TRBV30|TRBJ1-5|TRBD1|few
TGTGCCTGGAACAGGGGAATAAATCAGCCCCAGCATTTT
CAWNRGINQPQHF
>TRBV2|TRBJ2-7|TRBD2|-
TGTGCCAGCAGTCAGGAGCGGGGGTTCTACGAGCAGTACTTC
CASSQERGFYEQYF
>TRBV6-5|TRBJ2-7|TRBD1|-
TGTGCCAGCAGCCGGGGACAGTTGAACTCCTACGAGCAGTACTTC
CASSRGQLNSYEQYF
>TRBV5-1|TRBJ1-6|-|-
TGCGCCAGCAGTCAGGACAGAAATAATTCACCCCTCCACTTT
CASSQDRNNSPLHF
>TRBV5-5|TRBJ2-1|-|-
TGTGCCAGCAGCTTTGGACGGATAAACAATGAGCAGTTCTTC
CASSFGRINNEQFF
>TRBV10-3|TRBJ1-3|TRBD1|-
TGTGCCATCAGTGAGTCGAGCAGGGGGCAAATTCGAGCTGGAAACACCATATATTTT
CAISESSRGQIRAGNTIYF
>TRBV10-1|TRBJ2-1|-|-
TGCGCCAGCAGCGCTGGGACATTAGCGGCCCATGAGCAGTTCTTC
CASSAGTLAAHEQFF
>TRBV5-1|TRBJ2-6|-|-
TGCGCCAGCAGTCCCACCTGGATCTCTGGGGCCAACGTCCTGACTTTC
CASSPTWISGANVLTF
>TRBV5-4|TRBJ2-1|-|once
TGTGCCAGCAGCCCGGGGGCGATAACTAGCGTCTCCTACAATGAGCAGTTCTTC
CASSPGAITSVSYNEQFF
>TRBV11-2|TRBJ2-1|TRBD1|-
TGTGCCAGCAGCGCCCGACAGGGATTGGGCTCCTACAATGAGCAGTTCTTC
CASSARQGLGSYNEQFF
>TRBV19|TRBJ2-1|TRBD1|-
TGTGCCAGTAGCGGGACAGGGAACGACAATGAGCAGTTCTTC
CASSGTGNDNEQFF
>TRBV19|TRBJ2-2|TRBD2|-
TGTGCCAGTAGCCCCGGGACTAGCGGGGGGGCTAACACCGGGGAGCTGTTTTTT
CASSPGTSGGANTGELFF
>TRBV6-5|TRBJ1-6|-|-
TGTGCCAGCAGTTACGTGTCGGGGGGCGAGGGTTCACCCCTCCACTTT
CASSYVSGGEGSPLHF
>TRBV7-2|TRBJ1-1|-|-
TGTGCCAGCAGCCCCGACAGGCACACTGAAGCTTTCTTT
CASSPDRHTEAFF
>TRBV5-1|TRBJ2-5|-|-
TGCGCCAGCAGCCTGGGAGAAGAGACCCAGTACTTC
CASSLGEETQYF
>TRBV5-1|TRBJ1-4|-|-
TGCGCCAGCAGCGAAACAGGCGTAACTAATGAAAAACTGTTTTTT
CASSETGVTNEKLFF
>TRBV5-1|TRBJ2-1|TRBD1|-
TGCGCCAGCAGCTTGGGGGCGGACAGGCAGAATGGGGAGCAGTTCTTC
CASSLGADRQNGEQFF
>TRBV4-1|TRBJ2-7|-|once
TGCGCCAGCAGCCAAGTCAAGACAGTTTACGAGCAGTACTTC
CASSQVKTVYEQYF
>TRBV5-1|TRBJ2-1|TRBD2|-
TGCGCCAGCAGCTCCGGGGGGGCCTCCTACAATGAGCAGTTCTTC
CASSSGGASYNEQFF
>TRBV18|TRBJ1-5|-|-
TGTGCCAGCACCACCGGACAGCCTGATCAGCCCCAGCATTTT
CASTTGQPDQPQHF
>TRBV19|TRBJ2-1|TRBD2|-
TGTGCCAGTAGAGCGGGAGTCTCTCCATGGCAGTTCTTC
CASRAGVSPWQFF
>TRBV13|TRBJ2-1|TRBD2|-
TGTGCCAGCAGCACTACGACTAGCGGGAGATACAATGAGCAGTTCTTC
CASSTTTSGRYNEQFF
>TRBV27|TRBJ2-7|TRBD2|-
TGTGCCAGCAGTTTATCGGGTTGGACTAGCGGCTACGAGCAGTACTTC
CASSLSGWTSGYEQYF
>TRBV6-5|TRBJ1-1|-|-
TGTGCCAGCAGTTCTCAGAGGGGGACTGAAGCTTTCTTT
CASSSQRGTEAFF
>TRBV11-2|TRBJ2-5|TRBD1|-
TGTGCCAGCAGCCGCACAGGCAGGGGGGAGACCCAGTACTTC
CASSRTGRGETQYF